This T cell receptor (beta chain) was sequenced for a study of T cell responses to AZD1222 COVID-19 vaccine. Overall study: Second doses were pooled across both intervals (about 4 or about 12 weeks). Study-wide findings and caveats: Repertoire sampling was restricted to post-peak T cell response timepoints. There were mostly white British donors and more females than males, and clonal diversity was possibly underestimated. Spike was spanned by vaccine-associated CD4 TCRs, which were dominant at 160-218 and 743-854.

A few counts support this clone. Its antigen is unidentified. The germline V and J ends were trimmed by 5 bases and 1 base, with 11 bases remaining between them. The CDR3 has 14 amino acids. In germline, CDR1 is SGHTA, CDR2 FQGNSA. Repertoires were generated with immunoSEQ multiplex PCR, while TCRdb's copy carries only in-frame clones and drops some. The sample has roughly 110,000 clones, roughly 90% seen once. This receptor was identified in an adult in good health. The V and J genes are TRBV7-2 and TRBJ1-1; no clear D. The sample consisted of peripheral blood, taken on day 0 of AZD1222 vaccination. Written as DNA, the CDR3 is TGTGCCAGCAGCGTAGTCGTGGGGAACACTGAAGCTTTCTTT. Translation gives CASSVVVGNTEAFF.